Listed here is a single T cell receptor beta chain. Its antigen is as yet unknown. The data are from a study of molecular identifiers for immune sequencing clone quantification. For the study at large: In replicates, RNA from approximately 20,000 or 100,000 naive CD8 cells was divided five ways and four parts were sequenced.

MiXCR, run by TCRdb on the PCR reads, gives a single entry per CDR3 protein. The sample lists some 320,000 distinct CDR3 sequences, about 23% occurring once. The study, taken as a whole, reports: Identical TCR molecules sharing a barcode could underestimate highly expanded clone sizes. Clones above 20 RNA copies held over 98% of effector molecules, under 1% in naive cells.

The CDR3 is 14 amino acids. V was clipped by 5 bases and J by 7 bases, with 18 bases between them. In the sort, naive CD8 T cells were defined as CD8+CD4-CCR7+CD45RA+. The gene calls are TRBV12-3 or TRBV12-4 and TRBJ2-7; D may be TRBD2 (7 bases). What was sequenced was naive CD8+ T cells from blood, with Jurkat cell RNA spiked in. Subset described: FACS-sorted CD8+CD4-CCR7+CD45RA+ naive T cells. The TCR sequence derives from a human donor in good health. Some libraries in this study had Jurkat cell RNA spiked in. The CDR3 DNA reads as TGTGCCAGCAGTCCCACAGGGAGGGCAATGGAGCAGTACTTC. Encoded protein: CASSPTGRAMEQYF.